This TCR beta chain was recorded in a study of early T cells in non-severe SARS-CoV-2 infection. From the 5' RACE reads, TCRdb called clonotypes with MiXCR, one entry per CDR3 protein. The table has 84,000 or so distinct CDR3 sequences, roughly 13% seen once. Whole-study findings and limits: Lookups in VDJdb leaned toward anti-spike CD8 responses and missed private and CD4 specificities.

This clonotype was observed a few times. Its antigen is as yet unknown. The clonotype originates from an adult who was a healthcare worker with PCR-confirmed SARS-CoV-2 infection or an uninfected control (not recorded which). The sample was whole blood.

The CDR3 is CASSLEPSGQGTDTQYF. The CDR3 DNA sequence: TGCGCCAGCAGCTTGGAACCTTCCGGACAGGGGACAGATACGCAGTATTTT. The genes are TRBV5-1 and TRBJ2-3, with 9 bases aligning to TRBD1. The V gene's germline CDR1 is SGHRS and CDR2 YFSETQ. The ends lost 0 bases at V and 3 bases at J; junction bases unmatched: 8. The CDR3 extends over 17 amino acids. The full variable domain, rest sourced from reference TRBV5-1 and TRBJ2-3, is KAGVTQTPRYLIKTRGQQVTLSCSPISGHRSVSWYQQTPGQGLQFLFEYFSETQRNKGNFPGRFSGRQFSNSRSEMNVSTLELGDSALYLCASSLEPSGQGTDTQYFGPGTRLTVL.